This T cell receptor (beta chain) was identified during a study of blood T cell repertoires in COVID-19 (TCRdb year 2020). As for the study more broadly: Collaborator samples came from the United States, Italy and Spain and covered acute and convalescent phases of COVID-19. The prospective study material was composed of cDNA or gDNA derived from T cells, B-cell-depleted T cells, or PBMCs. Nearly every sample came with metadata listing a de-identified subject ID, COVID-19 status, age in years and sex. The dataset comprised deeply sampled blood TCRbeta repertoires from subjects exposed to, actively infected with, or recovered from COVID-19. The repertoires were released in a freely available public database intended as a resource for research on the immune response to SARS-CoV-2. HLA class I and class II types, where available, came from metadata supplied by the sample provider rather than from assay-based typing. Samples were obtained from the ongoing ImmuneRACE study (first 160 participants) and from about 1,300 subjects provided by 6 global collaborators.

Each collaborating institution followed its own protocols to collect whole blood in K2EDTA tubes. For TCRbeta analysis, collaborators shipped samples as frozen whole blood, isolated PBMCs, or DNA extracted from either of those sample types. As for this clone: It lacks a known antigen. Per-nucleotide qualities are absent, and no much larger clonotype sits a single base away.

What the work shows at the level of the full study, not this receptor alone: The quantity of clinical and demographic metadata differed by source and by participant and was supplied without curation.

TCRbeta CDR3 regions were amplified from genomic DNA by means of the immunoSEQ Assay, a bias-controlled multiplex PCR. Concerning the study's data processing: Nucleated cell counts per sample were estimated from amplification of reference gene primers within the assay. To quantify the absolute abundance of each unique TCRbeta CDR3 rearrangement, sequence reads were collapsed and filtered. For each sample, productive Simpson clonality was calculated as the square root of Simpson's diversity index across productive rearrangements. This immuneACCESS table, as held by TCRdb, lists in-frame sequences with V and J called but not all clones. Of the missing ones, under half trace to an unresolved V gene in checked studies; the others have no known cause. V and J calls and clone size are copied from that table; D and trimming were computed from the DNA. This sample has 150,000 to 200,000 clones in its table, and roughly 84% of those were observed once. The ten largest make up around 14% of the sample.

In the germline V gene, CDR1 corresponds to MNHNS and CDR2 to SASEGT. Here V drops 0 bases and J drops 7 bases, and the junction holds 5 bases not matched to any gene. The CDR3 measures 15 amino acids from cysteine to phenylalanine. The CDR3 DNA has 45 bases and is translated from base 1. The sequence derives from a young man with active or convalescent COVID-19. The chain uses TRBV6-1 and TRBJ1-4; the central 7 bases match TRBD1. The sequenced sample consisted of peripheral blood. The CDR3 protein: CASSEAQTGSEKLFF. At the DNA level, the sequence is TGTGCCAGCAGTGAAGCTCAGACAGGGAGTGAAAAACTGTTTTTT.